This T cell receptor (beta chain) was recovered during a study of cytomegalovirus exposure and HLA in healthy donors. Findings and caveats of the study: Later on, a genetic analysis was performed. It linked a missense variant in DCLRE1C with V- and J-gene trimming of TCR beta. In a later analysis, CMV-associated beta chains were mostly HLA-associated, it appeared. It was 150 to 200 TCR beta chains that were listed as cytomegalovirus-associated.

Primers included in the PCR were 60 Vbeta and 13 Jbeta primers. Sequenced by immunoSEQ multiplex PCR; TCRdb stores in-frame clones only, minus some. The data show some 180,000 clones, 77% seen once. V shed 3 bases and J shed 0 bases, with 9 bases lying between them. The CDR3 totals 15 residues. CDR1 and CDR2 from the germline V gene are LNHDA and SQIVND (reference sequence). Concerning this clone: The antigen is undetermined. Within the sample, other DNA sequences also encode this same CDR3.

The TCR sequence derives from a woman aged 55-75 years in good health and CMV-seropositive. V is TRBV19 and J is TRBJ1-5; no firm D call. Sequencing was performed on PBMCs. The CDR3 DNA follows: TGTGCCAGTAGTATCTCCGGGAATAGCAATCAGCCCCAGCATTTT. Translating gives CASSISGNSNQPQHF.